A single sample is the source of the 32 T cell receptor beta chains below, sequenced in a study of blood T cell repertoires in COVID-19. TCRdb's table, derived via immunoSEQ multiplex PCR, lists solely in-frame clones and lacks some. Counted here are 98,000 or so clones, around 90% occurring once; the ten biggest clones make up approximately 2.5%. What was sequenced was peripheral blood. These receptors all stem from a human donor in a cohort sampled during active COVID-19.

The gene calls are TRBV3-1 (or the pseudogene TRBV3-2) and TRBJ1-1, with D possibly TRBD1 on 5 matching bases. The germline gives CDR1 LGHDT, CDR2 YNNKEL (reference sequence). CDR3 length equals 15 residues. V lost 1 base to trimming and J lost 8 bases, with 17 bases between them. The CDR3 DNA reads as TGTGCCAGCAGCCAAGCCTCTAGGGGTAGTCGGGAAGCTTTCTTT. Amino acids: CASSQASRGSREAFF.

This clone was observed once. The rearrangement uses TRBV3-1 (or the pseudogene TRBV3-2) and TRBJ2-7, with D tentatively TRBD2 (5 bases). CDR1 LGHDT and CDR2 YNNKEL come from the germline V gene (reference sequence). This CDR3 spans 14 amino acids. The germline V and J ends were trimmed by 1 base and 5 bases, with 12 bases remaining between them. DNA for the CDR3: TGTGCCAGCAGCCAAGGGCTAGCTAGCCACGAGCAGTACTTC. Translating it yields CASSQGLASHEQYF.

The chain employs TRBV18 and TRBJ1-1, with D possibly TRBD1 on 5 matching bases. Per the germline V gene, CDR1 is KGHSH and CDR2 is LQKENI. CDR3 length: 17 residues. Trimming removed 0 bases at V and 1 base at J, with 15 bases between. CDR3 sequence: CASSPPGKGERNTEAFF. The DNA for the CDR3 is TGTGCCAGCTCACCACCGGGGAAAGGGGAAAGGAACACTGAAGCTTTCTTT. The full variable domain, rest sourced from reference TRBV18 and TRBJ1-1, is NAGVMQNPRHLVRRRGQEARLRCSPMKGHSHVYWYRQLPEEGLKFMVYLQKENIIDESGMPKERFSAEFPKEGPSILRIQQVVRGDSAAYFCASSPPGKGERNTEAFFGQGTRLTVV.

The genes are TRBV3-1 (or the pseudogene TRBV3-2) and TRBJ2-1; 14 bases map to TRBD2. The CDR3 extends over 16 amino acids. In germline, CDR1 is LGHDT, CDR2 YNNKEL (reference sequence). V shed 4 bases, J shed 4 bases, and the junction held 3 bases outside the gene matches. CDR3 loop: CASSPWTSGGYNEQFF. In nucleotides, the CDR3 is TGTGCCAGCAGCCCATGGACTAGCGGGGGGTACAATGAGCAGTTCTTC.

This clone was detected once. The chain is built from TRBV6-6 and TRBJ2-7; 9 positions match TRBD1. V was pared by 5 bases and J by 5 bases, with 7 bases of the junction left unmatched. Germline V gene lookup returns CDR1 MNHNY and CDR2 SVGAGI (reference sequence). The CDR3 has 14 residues. In DNA form, the CDR3 reads TGTGCCAGCAGTATGACAGGGGGGTTAAACGAGCAGTACTTC. Translating gives CASSMTGGLNEQYF.

V usage is TRBV5-1 and J usage is TRBJ2-7; 9 nucleotides line up with TRBD1. The CDR3 covers 16 residues. Per the germline V gene, CDR1 is SGHRS and CDR2 is YFSETQ. The junction had 7 bases not matched to a gene; V was cut back by 0 bases and J by 3 bases. CDR3 DNA sequence: TGCGCCAGCAGCTTGGGGAGACAGGGGGGCGGCTACGAGCAGTACTTC. Translation gives CASSLGRQGGGYEQYF.

This sequence joins TRBV11-1 and TRBJ1-2, with D perhaps TRBD1 (6 bases). Trimming left V 5 bases short and J 2 bases short, with 9 bases between. The CDR3 has 13 amino acids. Germline CDR1 and CDR2: SGHAT and FQDESV (reference sequence). CDR3 sequence: CASSPDSNYGYTF. DNA for the CDR3: TGTGCCAGCAGCCCGGACAGCAACTATGGCTACACCTTC.

This chain links TRBV5-4 with TRBJ1-2, with 12 bases identical to TRBD1. There are 15 residues in the CDR3. Trimming cost V 3 bases and J 6 bases; bases outside gene matches: 6. Germline V gene data show CDR1 as SGHNT and CDR2 as YYREEE (reference sequence). CDR3 protein: CASSSGTGGFNGYTF. The CDR3, as DNA: TGTGCCAGCAGCTCCGGGACAGGGGGCTTTAATGGCTACACCTTC.

The chain employs TRBV6-2 or TRBV6-3 and TRBJ2-6; D is unclear. The CDR3 extends over 19 amino acids. Between the trimmed V and J ends, which lost 0 bases and 0 bases, there was a span of 15 bases. Per the germline V gene, CDR1 is MNHEY and CDR2 is SVGEGT. The DNA of the CDR3 is TGTGCCAGCAGTTACTCGTACGATCTATCCGACTCTGGGGCCAACGTCCTGACTTTC. This encodes CASSYSYDLSDSGANVLTF.

This rearrangement joins TRBV28 to TRBJ2-3; 13 bases align to TRBD2. Germline assignment: CDR1 MDHEN and CDR2 SYDVKM. This CDR3 has 16 amino acids. Germline trimming cut 5 bases from V and 5 bases from J; bases unmatched to any gene: 7. In nucleotides, the CDR3 is TGTGCCAGCAGTGCGTTACTAGCGGGGGGGTTAGATACGCAGTATTTT. Amino acids: CASSALLAGGLDTQYF.

This clone was counted a single time. The CDR3 nucleotides read TGTGCCACCAGAGTCAGGCCCGCGAACACCGGGGAGCTGTTTTTT. Its translation: CATRVRPANTGELFF. The chain couples TRBV21-1 to TRBJ2-2; no DNA check was done on the table's D call, TRBD1. TRBV21-1 is recorded as a pseudogene. CDR3 length equals 15 residues.

The gene calls are TRBV12-3 or TRBV12-4 and TRBJ2-5; D remains ambiguous. The CDR3 has 13 amino acids. V was clipped by 4 bases and J by 4 bases, with 10 bases between them. The CDR3 is CASSSRGRETQYF. The DNA of the CDR3 is TGTGCCAGCAGTTCTCGAGGAAGAGAGACCCAGTACTTC.

The chain couples TRBV3-1 (or the pseudogene TRBV3-2) to TRBJ2-1; tentatively, D is TRBD1 (5 bases). CDR3 length: 14 amino acids. Trimming took 0 bases from V and 5 from J, leaving 8 bases between them. Germline V gives CDR1 LGHDT, CDR2 YNNKEL (reference sequence). In DNA form, the CDR3 reads TGTGCCAGCAGCCAAGAGGGGCAGAACAATGAGCAGTTCTTC. Protein product: CASSQEGQNNEQFF.

This chain uses TRBV7-8 with TRBJ1-1, with D hard to call. The CDR3 runs to 15 residues. In germline, CDR1 is SGHVS, CDR2 FQNEAQ. V lost 3 bases to trimming and J lost 2 bases, with 13 bases between them. DNA of the CDR3: TGTGCCAGCAGCTTCTCCCACCCAGTAAACACTGAAGCTTTCTTT. Amino acid sequence: CASSFSHPVNTEAFF.

The chain employs TRBV9 and TRBJ2-5; 7 nucleotides match TRBD2. Per germline, CDR1 SGDLS and CDR2 YYNGEE. The CDR3 consists of 16 residues. V shed 2 bases and J 5 bases; nucleotides not matched to a gene: 12. CDR3 residues: CASSVVGLVIPETQYF. CDR3 sequence (DNA): TGTGCCAGCAGCGTGGTCGGACTAGTCATTCCGGAGACCCAGTACTTC.

The chain combines TRBV30 with TRBJ1-1; a possible D gene is TRBD1 (6 bases). The germline V and J ends were trimmed by 2 bases and 1 base, with 14 bases remaining between them. This CDR3 region has 15 residues. Germline assignment: CDR1 GTSNPN and CDR2 SVGIG (reference sequence). The CDR3 sequence: CAWSPSRGGNTEAFF. For the CDR3, the DNA is TGTGCCTGGAGTCCATCTAGAGGGGGGAACACTGAAGCTTTCTTT.

The chain employs TRBV19 and TRBJ2-7; TRBD2 matches at 13 bases. This CDR3 region has 15 residues. Germline V gene lookup returns CDR1 LNHDA and CDR2 SQIVND (reference sequence). The V gene end was trimmed by 5 bases and the J gene end by 6 bases; junction bases not matched to a gene: 7. The CDR3: CASSPGLAGVGEQYF. The DNA for the CDR3 is TGTGCCAGTAGTCCAGGACTAGCGGGAGTTGGCGAGCAGTACTTC.

This sequence joins TRBV11-3 and TRBJ2-7; 14 bases are a match to TRBD2. The V gene's germline CDR1 is SGHNT and CDR2 YENEEA. Trimming removed 3 bases from V and 7 bases from J; junction bases left unmatched: 5. This CDR3 is 15 amino acids long. CDR3 region: CASSLGLAGAKEQYF. The CDR3 DNA reads as TGTGCCAGCAGCTTGGGACTAGCGGGAGCAAAGGAGCAGTACTTC.

Remarks on this clone: The same CDR3 can be traced to other DNA sequences in this sample. The chain has TRBV5-1 and TRBJ1-1, with 11 bases that match TRBD1. The trim removed 3 bases at V and 4 bases at J, leaving 2 bases unmatched. CDR1 and CDR2 from the germline V gene are SGHRS and YFSETQ. The CDR3 extends over 14 amino acids. CDR3 residues: CASSSGTGGTEAFF. CDR3 nucleotides: TGCGCCAGCAGCTCAGGGACAGGGGGCACTGAAGCTTTCTTT.

The rearrangement links TRBV11-3 to TRBJ2-3; 10 bases line up with TRBD2. The CDR3 extends over 14 amino acids. CDR1 and CDR2 (germline): SGHNT, YENEEA. The V gene end was trimmed by 4 bases and the J gene end by 5 bases; junction bases not matched to a gene: 3. The CDR3 DNA sequence: TGTGCCAGCAGCTCGGGACTAGCGCTAGATACGCAGTATTTT. This gives the protein CASSSGLALDTQYF.

The rearrangement links TRBV19 to TRBJ2-2; 7 bases line up with TRBD2. Trimming at V came to 7 bases and at J to 1 base, leaving 9 bases not matched to a gene. This CDR3 contains 16 residues. CDR1 LNHDA and CDR2 SQIVND come from the germline V gene (reference sequence). The CDR3 reads CASKNRDYQNTGELFF. The CDR3 nucleotides are TGTGCCAGTAAGAACCGGGACTACCAGAACACCGGGGAGCTGTTTTTT.

This chain links TRBV7-3 with TRBJ2-3; 16 nucleotides agree with TRBD2. The germline V gene encodes CDR1 SGHTA and CDR2 FQGTGA. The CDR3 is made up of 17 amino acids. V was pared by 2 bases and J by 4 bases, with 3 bases of the junction left unmatched. CDR3 protein: CASSLGTSGGVADTQYF. CDR3 bases: TGTGCCAGCAGCTTAGGGACTAGCGGGGGGGTAGCAGATACGCAGTATTTT.

The chain joins TRBV7-2 to TRBJ2-7; a weak D match, TRBD2 (6 bases). V was pared by 6 bases and J by 2 bases, with 17 bases between. The germline V gene has CDR1 SGHTA and CDR2 FQGNSA. This CDR3 comprises 15 residues. The CDR3 loop reads CASSPTGTWAYEQYF. The DNA of the CDR3 is TGTGCCAGCAGTCCTACCGGGACTTGGGCCTACGAGCAGTACTTC.

V usage is TRBV3-1 (or the pseudogene TRBV3-2) and J usage is TRBJ2-1, with TRBD1 matching 8 bases. V gave up 4 bases and J gave up 2 bases; unmatched junction bases: 10. CDR3 length equals 17 residues. CDR1 and CDR2 from the germline V gene are LGHDT and YNNKEL (reference sequence). CDR3 bases: TGTGCCAGCAGCCTCCAACCAGGGGGCCCCCCCTACAATGAGCAGTTCTTC. This translates into CASSLQPGGPPYNEQFF.

J is TRBJ1-2 and V is TRBV27; D not resolved. V was trimmed by 7 bases and J by 3 bases, leaving 15 bases between them. Germline V gene lookup returns CDR1 MNHEY and CDR2 SMNVEV (reference sequence). The CDR3 runs 14 residues. Here the CDR3 reads CASTQVGAHYGYTF. In nucleotides, the CDR3 is TGTGCCAGCACCCAAGTGGGCGCTCACTATGGCTACACCTTC.

This chain links TRBV10-3 with TRBJ1-2; D is perhaps TRBD1 (5 bases). The CDR3 loop spans 15 amino acids. V shed 3 bases and J shed 4 bases, with 15 bases lying between them. Germline V CDR1 and CDR2: ENHRY, SYGVKD. The CDR3, as DNA: TGTGCCATCAGTGACATTTCGGGGCGGGGCTATGGCTACACCTTC. This sequence encodes CAISDISGRGYGYTF.

The V call is TRBV14, the J call TRBJ1-1; 7 bases are a match to TRBD1. V was clipped by 1 base and J by 0 bases; unmatched bases: 5. Germline values: CDR1 SGHDN, CDR2 FVKESK. The CDR3 totals 16 residues. In nucleotides, the CDR3 is TGTGCCAGCAGCCAAGGTCTCGGACAGGTGAACACTGAAGCTTTCTTT. Translating it yields CASSQGLGQVNTEAFF.

The chain recombines TRBV28 with TRBJ2-7; 8 nucleotides match TRBD2. Germline lookup yields CDR1 MDHEN and CDR2 SYDVKM. The CDR3 extends over 14 amino acids. The trim removed 4 bases at V and 1 base at J, leaving 3 bases unmatched. The CDR3 protein is CASSWRGVSYEQYF. The CDR3, as DNA: TGTGCCAGCAGTTGGCGGGGGGTTTCCTACGAGCAGTACTTC.

J is TRBJ1-5 and V is TRBV19; no definite D call. CDR1 is LNHDA, CDR2 SQIVND, per germline (reference sequence). Trimming cost V 3 bases and J 3 bases, with 9 bases left between them. This CDR3 is 14 amino acids long. The CDR3 spells CASSIFGYNQPQHF. The CDR3 nucleotides read TGTGCCAGTAGTATTTTCGGGTACAATCAGCCCCAGCATTTT.

The chain carries TRBV7-9 and TRBJ1-1; the D is unclear. The length of the CDR3 is 11 residues. Between the trimmed V and J ends, which lost 4 bases and 4 bases, there was a span of 4 bases. Per the germline V gene, CDR1 is SEHNR and CDR2 is FQNEAQ (reference sequence). The CDR3 DNA sequence: TGTGCCAGCAGCTCCCTCACTGAAGCTTTCTTT. Encoded protein: CASSSLTEAFF.

This rearrangement joins TRBV27 to TRBJ1-1, with D possibly matching TRBD1 (6 bases). The V end was cut by 5 bases, the J end by 4 bases, with 14 bases between. CDR1 and CDR2 from the germline V gene are MNHEY and SMNVEV (reference sequence). The CDR3 is made up of 14 amino acids. CDR3 DNA: TGTGCCAGCAGTCCCCGAGGGGGAAGCACTGAAGCTTTCTTT. It translates to CASSPRGGSTEAFF.

The chain's CDR3 is CASGGLEQFF. In nucleotides, the CDR3 is TGTGCCAGCGGTGGGCTTGAGCAGTTCTTC. V usage is TRBV27 and J usage is TRBJ2-1, with no clear D. V lost 8 bases and J lost 9, with 8 bases in between. The CDR3 has 10 amino acids. The germline CDR1 and CDR2 sequences are MNHEY and SMNVEV (reference sequence).